A single sample is the source of the 13 T cell receptor beta chains below, sequenced in a study of cytomegalovirus exposure and HLA in healthy donors. Primers included in the PCR were 60 Vbeta and 13 Jbeta primers. This table comes from immunoSEQ multiplex PCR, and its TCRdb copy is limited to in-frame clones, with some not included. The top ten clones hold about 0.29% of a sample with a few hundred thousand clones, over 70% of them seen once. Sequenced material: PBMCs. These receptor sequences come from a girl aged 2-10 years in good health and CMV-seronegative.

The V call is TRBV30, the J call TRBJ2-7, with no clear D. Trimming stripped 2 bases from V and 3 bases from J, with 8 bases between. Germline CDR1 and CDR2: GTSNPN and SVGIG (reference sequence). CDR3 length equals 12 residues. The CDR3 sequence: CAWSSVLYEQYF. The CDR3 nucleotides are TGTGCCTGGAGTTCCGTCCTCTACGAGCAGTACTTC.

The chain uses TRBV6-6 and TRBJ1-6, with unresolved D. CDR3 size: 14 residues. Germline-derived CDR1 and CDR2 are MNHNY and SVGAGI (reference sequence). V shed 2 bases and J shed 7 bases, with 9 bases lying between them. The CDR3: CASSYEAVNSPLHF. DNA for the CDR3: TGTGCCAGCAGTTACGAGGCAGTAAATTCACCCCTCCACTTT.

This chain joins TRBV5-4 and TRBJ2-7, with TRBD2 identical over 7 bases. The V gene end was trimmed by 2 bases and the J gene end by 4 bases; junction bases not matched to a gene: 12. Germline CDR1 and CDR2: SGHNT and YYREEE (reference sequence). This CDR3 has 16 residues. The CDR3 sequence is CASSLRGGLVLYEQYF. In DNA form, the CDR3 reads TGTGCCAGCAGCTTAAGAGGAGGACTAGTACTGTACGAGCAGTACTTC.

The CDR3 DNA is TGTGCCAGCAGTGAAGGGACTCGTAGCAATCAGCCCCAGCATTTT. Its translation is CASSEGTRSNQPQHF. The rearrangement links TRBV6-1 to TRBJ1-5; no firm D call. Germline CDR1 is MNHNS and CDR2 is SASEGT. V gave up 1 base and J gave up 0 bases, with 7 bases separating them. The CDR3 has 15 residues.

The chain couples TRBV4-1 to TRBJ1-6; no reliable D call. CDR1 is MGHRA and CDR2 is YSYEKL in the germline V gene. Trimming took 5 bases from V and 7 from J, leaving 6 bases between them. The CDR3 has 12 amino acids. The CDR3 protein is CASSLINSPLHF. DNA for the CDR3: TGCGCCAGCAGCTTAATAAATTCACCCCTCCACTTT.

The V call is TRBV18, the J call TRBJ1-2, with no clear D. V lost 0 bases and J lost 2, with 13 bases in between. The germline V gene encodes CDR1 KGHSH and CDR2 LQKENI. The CDR3 is 16 residues long. The CDR3: CASSPPWPPGNYGYTF. Written as DNA, the CDR3 is TGTGCCAGCTCACCACCGTGGCCGCCCGGGAACTATGGCTACACCTTC. The full variable domain, with the rest looked up from reference TRBV18 and TRBJ1-2, is NAGVMQNPRHLVRRRGQEARLRCSPMKGHSHVYWYRQLPEEGLKFMVYLQKENIIDESGMPKERFSAEFPKEGPSILRIQQVVRGDSAAYFCASSPPWPPGNYGYTFGSGTRLTVV.

The chain uses TRBV7-6 and TRBJ2-3, with TRBD2 matching over 9 bases. Germline V gene data show CDR1 as SGHVS and CDR2 as FNYEAQ. V trimming: 1 base; J trimming: 2 bases; junction bases outside the gene matches: 7. The CDR3 spans 17 residues. The CDR3 nucleotides are TGTGCCAGCAGCTTAGTTTTAGCGGGAGAATACACAGATACGCAGTATTTT. It codes for CASSLVLAGEYTDTQYF.

The chain combines TRBV6-5 with TRBJ1-2; D remains ambiguous. Germline-derived CDR1 and CDR2 are MNHEY and SVGAGI. V gave up 7 bases and J gave up 2 bases, with 8 bases separating them. The CDR3 runs to 12 residues. The CDR3 loop reads CASKEANYGYTF. CDR3 nucleotides: TGTGCCAGCAAAGAGGCGAACTATGGCTACACCTTC.

The gene calls are TRBV28 and TRBJ1-5; TRBD1 agrees at 9 bases. CDR3 length equals 11 residues. J was trimmed by 15 bases and V by 3 bases; bases with no gene match: 3. Germline loops: CDR1 MDHEN, CDR2 SYDVKM. Here the CDR3 DNA reads TGTGCCAGCAGTTTCGGGACAGGGTGGCATTTT. Protein product: CASSFGTGWHF.

The chain recombines TRBV28 with TRBJ2-5; 9 positions agree with TRBD2. V lost 3 bases and J lost 0; bases outside the gene matches: 5. This CDR3 is 16 amino acids long. Germline-derived CDR1 and CDR2 are MDHEN and SYDVKM. The CDR3 region is CASSLSSGGNQETQYF. The CDR3, as DNA: TGTGCCAGCAGTTTGTCCAGCGGGGGGAACCAAGAGACCCAGTACTTC.

The rearrangement links TRBV7-9 to TRBJ1-4; D is possibly TRBD1 (5 bases). The CDR3 is 14 amino acids. Germline loops: CDR1 SEHNR, CDR2 FQNEAQ (reference sequence). V lost 0 bases and J 5 bases, leaving 7 bases between the germline ends. The CDR3 nucleotides are TGTGCCAGCAGCTTAGCGCCAGGGAATGAAAAACTGTTTTTT. The encoded protein is CASSLAPGNEKLFF. Together with reference TRBV7-9 and TRBJ1-4, the CDR3 gives the full variable domain: DTGVSQNPRHKITKRGQNVTFRCDPISEHNRLYWYRQTLGQGPEFLTYFQNEAQLEKSRLLSDRFSAERPKGSFSTLEIQRTEQGDSAMYLCASSLAPGNEKLFFGSGTQLSVL.

In its sample, this clone was seen once. The chain joins TRBV18 to TRBJ1-2; D gene uncertain. The CDR3 length is 12 residues. The ends were cut back, 6 bases at V and 6 bases at J, with 11 bases in the middle. The V gene's germline CDR1 is KGHSH and CDR2 LQKENI. The CDR3 sequence is CASSPIVDGYTF. In DNA, the CDR3 is TGTGCCAGCTCCCCTATCGTGGATGGCTACACCTTC.

The V call is TRBV2, the J call TRBJ2-7; D is possibly TRBD2 (6 bases). Germline lookup yields CDR1 SNHLY and CDR2 FYNNEI. CDR3 length: 12 residues. Trimming cost V 6 bases and J 6 bases, with 12 bases left between them. In DNA, the CDR3 is TGTGCCAGCAGAGCCGGGAGTATCGAGCAGTACTTC. It yields the protein CASRAGSIEQYF. Based on the CDR3 plus reference TRBV2 and TRBJ2-7, the full variable domain is EPEVTQTPSHQVTQMGQEVILRCVPISNHLYFYWYRQILGQKVEFLVSFYNNEISEKSEIFDDQFSVERPDGSNFTLKIRSTKLEDSAMYFCASRAGSIEQYFGPGTRLTVT.